This T cell receptor (beta chain) was documented in a study of blood T cell repertoires in COVID-19. The data were produced by immunoSEQ multiplex PCR, yet TCRdb's version contains in-frame clones alone and is incomplete. The sample contains about 150,000 clones, 70% to 85% of which appear only once. This TCR was sampled from a man between 60 and 75 years old who had recovered from COVID-19. Sequenced material: peripheral blood.

The CDR3 coding sequence is TGTGCCAGCAGCTTGGGACAGGGGACCGGGGAGCTGTTTTTT. Translated: CASSLGQGTGELFF. The chain couples TRBV11-2 to TRBJ2-2; 10 bases align to TRBD1. Per germline, CDR1 SGHAT and CDR2 FQNNGV. The CDR3 length is 14 residues. With V trimmed by 3 bases and J by 5 bases, 0 bases remained unmatched. Supplemented by reference TRBV11-2 and TRBJ2-2, the full variable domain reads EAGVAQSPRYKIIEKRQSVAFWCNPISGHATLYWYQQILGQGPKLLIQFQNNGVVDDSQLPKDRFSAERLKGVDSTLKIQPAKLEDSAVYLCASSLGQGTGELFFGEGSRLTVL.